The 11 T cell receptor beta chains below come from one sample, sequenced in a study of cytomegalovirus exposure and HLA in healthy donors. PCR used 60 Vbeta primers and 13 Jbeta primers. Clones were read by immunoSEQ multiplex PCR, and TCRdb kept only the in-frame ones, dropping some. The sample shows some 180,000 clones, roughly four fifths of them seen only once. Sequencing was performed on PBMCs. The receptor set was obtained from a man in his late teens or twenties in good health and CMV-seronegative.

V gene TRBV29-1 combines with J gene TRBJ2-5; TRBD2 aligns across 9 bases. The tail of the sequence fits TRBJ2-7 better, so the J call may be wrong. The CDR3 runs 14 residues. Germline V gene sequence: CDR1 SQVTM, CDR2 ANQGSEA. The CDR3 nucleotides read TGCAGCGTACGATCCTTAGCGGGGGCCTACGAGCAGTACTTC. The encoded protein is CSVRSLAGAYEQYF.

The chain employs TRBV15 and TRBJ1-3; no reliable D call. V was shortened by 5 bases and J by 2 bases, with 16 bases between the two germline ends. CDR1 LNHNV and CDR2 YYDKDF come from the germline V gene (reference sequence). This CDR3 has 16 residues. CDR3 DNA: TGTGCCACCAGCCCGGGAGTCGGATTTACTGGAAACACCATATATTTT. It encodes CATSPGVGFTGNTIYF.

This clone appeared a few times. The rearrangement links TRBV18 to TRBJ1-1, with D possibly being TRBD1 (6 bases). Germline CDR1 reads KGHSH; CDR2 reads LQKENI. This CDR3 region has 17 residues. V lost 2 bases and J 4 bases, leaving 20 bases between the germline ends. Here the CDR3 DNA reads TGTGCCAGCTCACCATGGGAGGCAGGGGAGGGTAGCACTGAAGCTTTCTTT. Residues: CASSPWEAGEGSTEAFF.

The gene calls are TRBV19 and TRBJ1-3; 10 positions match TRBD1. This CDR3 is 14 amino acids long. The ends lost 7 bases at V and 2 bases at J; junction bases unmatched: 2. Germline values: CDR1 LNHDA, CDR2 SQIVND (reference sequence). DNA for the CDR3: TGTGCCAGTAAGACAGGGGGCGCTGGAAACACCATATATTTT. Translating it yields CASKTGGAGNTIYF.

Only a few counts were recorded for this clone. The chain carries TRBV30 and TRBJ2-7, with D perhaps TRBD1 (5 bases). In germline, CDR1 is GTSNPN, CDR2 SVGIG (reference sequence). V was pared by 2 bases and J by 2 bases, with 10 bases between. This CDR3 is 13 amino acids long. In DNA form, the CDR3 reads TGTGCCTGGAGTAATACAGGCCCCTACGAGCAGTACTTC. Encoded protein: CAWSNTGPYEQYF.

This clone was seen once. The genes are TRBV19 and TRBJ1-4, with 7 nucleotides matching TRBD1. The CDR3 loop spans 14 amino acids. Germline-derived CDR1 and CDR2 are LNHDA and SQIVND (reference sequence). The V segment lost 7 bases and the J segment 4 bases; nucleotides outside the gene matches: 6. CDR3 sequence: CASNDRAGNEKLFF. The DNA for the CDR3 is TGTGCCAGTAACGACAGGGCGGGTAATGAAAAACTGTTTTTT. The full variable domain, with the rest looked up from reference TRBV19 and TRBJ1-4, is DGGITQSPKYLFRKEGQNVTLSCEQNLNHDAMYWYRQDPGQGLRLIYYSQIVNDFQKGDIAEGYSVSREKKESFPLTVTSAQKNPTAFYLCASNDRAGNEKLFFGSGTQLSVL.

The chain links TRBV30 to TRBJ2-5; 10 bases are shared with TRBD2. Per germline, CDR1 GTSNPN and CDR2 SVGIG (reference sequence). The CDR3 is made up of 14 amino acids. V gave up 3 bases and J gave up 5 bases; unmatched junction bases: 6. The DNA of the CDR3 is TGTGCCTGGAGACTAGCGGGGCCCTGGGAGACCCAGTACTTC. It yields the protein CAWRLAGPWETQYF.

The V and J genes are TRBV18 and TRBJ1-1, with 9 bases fitting TRBD1. Germline V gene lookup returns CDR1 KGHSH and CDR2 LQKENI. V shed 3 bases and J 6 bases; nucleotides not matched to a gene: 5. The CDR3 sequence is 14 residues long. As DNA, the CDR3 is TGTGCCAGCTCACCCCGGACAGGGGATCCTGAAGCTTTCTTT. This gives the protein CASSPRTGDPEAFF.

This rearrangement joins TRBV9 to TRBJ2-1; 12 bases are shared with TRBD2. The germline V gene has CDR1 SGDLS and CDR2 YYNGEE. Germline trimming cut 3 bases from V and 8 bases from J; bases unmatched to any gene: 12. The CDR3 sequence is 17 residues long. The CDR3 protein is CASSAPRLAGDLDEQFF. For the CDR3, the DNA is TGTGCCAGCAGCGCGCCAAGACTAGCGGGAGACTTGGATGAGCAGTTCTTC.

DNA for the CDR3: TGTGCCAGCAGTTTAGGGGGCGGAGGGAACACCGGGGAGCTGTTTTTT. This translates into CASSLGGGGNTGELFF. The chain joins TRBV27 to TRBJ2-2; tentative D call: TRBD1 (6 bases). The CDR3 extends over 16 amino acids. CDR1 MNHEY and CDR2 SMNVEV come from the germline V gene (reference sequence). Trimming cost V 2 bases and J 1 base, with 11 bases left between them.

The rearrangement uses TRBV28 and TRBJ2-7, with 10 bases fitting TRBD1. The CDR3 consists of 16 residues. After removal of 8 bases from V and 0 bases from J, the junction contained 10 bases not matched to a gene. Germline lookup yields CDR1 MDHEN and CDR2 SYDVKM. The CDR3 spells CASAVPGTGDSYEQYF. CDR3 sequence (DNA): TGTGCCAGCGCCGTCCCGGGGACAGGGGACTCCTACGAGCAGTACTTC.